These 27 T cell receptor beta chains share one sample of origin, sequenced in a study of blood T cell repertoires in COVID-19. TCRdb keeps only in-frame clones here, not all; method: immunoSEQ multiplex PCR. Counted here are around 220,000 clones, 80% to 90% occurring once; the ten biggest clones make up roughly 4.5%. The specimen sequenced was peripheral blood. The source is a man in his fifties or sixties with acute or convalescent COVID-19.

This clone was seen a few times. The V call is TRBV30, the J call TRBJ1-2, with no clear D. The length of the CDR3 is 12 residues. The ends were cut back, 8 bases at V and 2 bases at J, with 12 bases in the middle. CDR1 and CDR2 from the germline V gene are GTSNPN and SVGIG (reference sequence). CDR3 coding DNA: TGTGCCGGAACAGAGCAAAACTATGGCTACACCTTC. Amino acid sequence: CAGTEQNYGYTF.

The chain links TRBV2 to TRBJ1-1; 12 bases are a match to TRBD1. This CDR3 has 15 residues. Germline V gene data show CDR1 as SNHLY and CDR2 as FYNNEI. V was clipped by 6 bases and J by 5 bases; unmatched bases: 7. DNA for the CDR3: TGTGCCAGCAGGAGGGGACAGGGGGCTGGAACTGAAGCTTTCTTT. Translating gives CASRRGQGAGTEAFF.

The CDR3: CASSYEAGLNTEAFF. The CDR3 DNA reads TGTGCCAGCAGTTACGAGGCAGGGTTGAACACTGAAGCTTTCTTT. The chain couples TRBV6-5 to TRBJ1-1, with D possibly being TRBD1 (5 bases). The CDR3 runs to 15 residues. V lost 2 bases and J 0 bases, leaving 10 bases between the germline ends. CDR1 is MNHEY, CDR2 SVGAGI, per germline.

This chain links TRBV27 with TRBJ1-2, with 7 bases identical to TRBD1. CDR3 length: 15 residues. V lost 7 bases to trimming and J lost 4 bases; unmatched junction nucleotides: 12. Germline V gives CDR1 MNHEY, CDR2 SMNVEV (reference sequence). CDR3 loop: CASTSHRGQPYGYTF. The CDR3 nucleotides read TGTGCCAGCACTTCCCATCGGGGACAGCCCTATGGCTACACCTTC.

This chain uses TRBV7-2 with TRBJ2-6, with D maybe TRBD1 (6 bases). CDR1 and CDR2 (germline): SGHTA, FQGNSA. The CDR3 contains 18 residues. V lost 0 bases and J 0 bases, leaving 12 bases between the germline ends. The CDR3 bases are TGTGCCAGCAGCTTAGCAAGCCAGGGGAGCTCTGGGGCCAACGTCCTGACTTTC. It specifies CASSLASQGSSGANVLTF.

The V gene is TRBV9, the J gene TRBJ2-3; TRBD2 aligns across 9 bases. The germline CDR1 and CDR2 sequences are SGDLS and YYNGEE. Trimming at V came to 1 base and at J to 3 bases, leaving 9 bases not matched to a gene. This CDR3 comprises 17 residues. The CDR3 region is CASSVIEAGGPTDTQYF. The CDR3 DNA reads TGTGCCAGCAGCGTAATAGAAGCGGGGGGCCCAACAGATACGCAGTATTTT.

The CDR3 nucleotides read TGTGCCAGCAGTTCTTACAGGGCTAACTATGGCTACACCTTC. Its translation: CASSSYRANYGYTF. The J gene is TRBJ1-2, the V gene TRBV7-2; D might be TRBD1 (6 bases). V shed 6 bases and J shed 0 bases, with 11 bases lying between them. Germline loops: CDR1 SGHTA, CDR2 FQGNSA. The CDR3 has 14 residues.

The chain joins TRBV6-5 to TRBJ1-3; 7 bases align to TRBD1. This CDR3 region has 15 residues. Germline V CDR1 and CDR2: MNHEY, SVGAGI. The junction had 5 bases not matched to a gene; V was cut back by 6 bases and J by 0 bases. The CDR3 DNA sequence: TGTGCCAGCAGCCGGGGACAGAGCTCTGGAAACACCATATATTTT. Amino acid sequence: CASSRGQSSGNTIYF.

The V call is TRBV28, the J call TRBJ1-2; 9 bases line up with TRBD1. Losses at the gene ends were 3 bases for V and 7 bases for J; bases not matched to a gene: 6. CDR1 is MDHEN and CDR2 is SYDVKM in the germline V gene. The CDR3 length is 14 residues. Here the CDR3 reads CASSLGDRALGYTF. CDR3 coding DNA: TGTGCCAGCAGTTTGGGGGACAGGGCACTTGGCTACACCTTC.

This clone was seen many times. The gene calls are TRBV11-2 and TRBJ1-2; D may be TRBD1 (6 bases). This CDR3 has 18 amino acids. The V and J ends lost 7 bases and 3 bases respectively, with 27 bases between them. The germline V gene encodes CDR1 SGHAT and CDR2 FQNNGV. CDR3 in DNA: TGTGCCAGCACCTCTCAGGGGCGGGGGGGCGCTTCGGACTATGGCTACACCTTC. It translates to CASTSQGRGGASDYGYTF.

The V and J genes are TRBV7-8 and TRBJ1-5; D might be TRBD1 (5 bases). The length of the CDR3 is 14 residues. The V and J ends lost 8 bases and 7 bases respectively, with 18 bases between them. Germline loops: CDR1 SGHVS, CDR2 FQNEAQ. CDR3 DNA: TGTGCCAGCGCCCTGGGGGGGGTGCGGCAGCCCCAGCATTTT. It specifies CASALGGVRQPQHF.

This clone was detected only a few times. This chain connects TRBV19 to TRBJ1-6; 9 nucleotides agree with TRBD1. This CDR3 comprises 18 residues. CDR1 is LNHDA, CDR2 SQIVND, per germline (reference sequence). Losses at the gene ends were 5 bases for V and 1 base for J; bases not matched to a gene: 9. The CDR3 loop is CASSPPRGTGSYNSPLHF. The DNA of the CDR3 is TGTGCCAGTAGTCCCCCTCGCGGGACAGGGTCCTATAATTCACCCCTCCACTTT.

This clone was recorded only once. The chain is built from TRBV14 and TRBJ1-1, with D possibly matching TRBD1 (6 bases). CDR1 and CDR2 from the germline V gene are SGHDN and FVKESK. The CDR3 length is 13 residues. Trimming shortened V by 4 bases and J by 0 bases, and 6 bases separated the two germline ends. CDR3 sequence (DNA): TGTGCCAGCAGCCGACAGGTGAACACTGAAGCTTTCTTT. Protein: CASSRQVNTEAFF.

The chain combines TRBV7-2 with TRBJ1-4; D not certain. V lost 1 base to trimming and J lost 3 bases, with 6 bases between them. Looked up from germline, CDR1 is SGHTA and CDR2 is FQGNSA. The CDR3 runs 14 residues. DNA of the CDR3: TGTGCCAGCAGCTTAGGAGTAGCTAATGAAAAACTGTTTTTT. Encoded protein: CASSLGVANEKLFF.

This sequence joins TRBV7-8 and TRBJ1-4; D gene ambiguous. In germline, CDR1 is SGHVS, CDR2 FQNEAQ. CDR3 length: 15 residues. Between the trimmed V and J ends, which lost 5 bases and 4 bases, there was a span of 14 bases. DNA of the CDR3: TGTGCCAGCAGCCCTAGAGGGCAGCTTAATGAAAAACTGTTTTTT. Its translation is CASSPRGQLNEKLFF.

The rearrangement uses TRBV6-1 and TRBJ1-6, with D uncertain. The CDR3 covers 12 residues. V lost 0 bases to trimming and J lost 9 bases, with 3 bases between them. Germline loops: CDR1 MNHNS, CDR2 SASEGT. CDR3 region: CASSEARSPLHF. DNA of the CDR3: TGTGCCAGCAGTGAAGCGCGTTCACCCCTCCACTTT.

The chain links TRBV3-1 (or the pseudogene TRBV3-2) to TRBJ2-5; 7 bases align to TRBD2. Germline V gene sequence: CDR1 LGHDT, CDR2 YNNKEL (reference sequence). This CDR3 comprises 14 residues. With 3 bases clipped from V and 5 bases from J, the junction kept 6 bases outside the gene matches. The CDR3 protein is CASSQPWGGETQYF. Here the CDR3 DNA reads TGTGCCAGCAGCCAGCCGTGGGGGGGGGAGACCCAGTACTTC.

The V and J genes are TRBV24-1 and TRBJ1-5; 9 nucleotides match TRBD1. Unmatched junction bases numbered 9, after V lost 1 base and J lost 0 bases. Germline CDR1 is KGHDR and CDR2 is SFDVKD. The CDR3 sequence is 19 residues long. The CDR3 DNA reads TGTGCCACCAGTGATTTTGGCGAGACAGGGGGGAATAGCAATCAGCCCCAGCATTTT. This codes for CATSDFGETGGNSNQPQHF.

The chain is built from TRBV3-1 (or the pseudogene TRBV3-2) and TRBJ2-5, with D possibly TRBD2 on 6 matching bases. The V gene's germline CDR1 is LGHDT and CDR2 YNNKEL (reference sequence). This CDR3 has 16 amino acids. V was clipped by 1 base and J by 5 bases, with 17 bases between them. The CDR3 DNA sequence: TGTGCCAGCAGCCAAGCCCCTGGGACGGCGGGGGAGACCCAGTACTTC. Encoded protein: CASSQAPGTAGETQYF.

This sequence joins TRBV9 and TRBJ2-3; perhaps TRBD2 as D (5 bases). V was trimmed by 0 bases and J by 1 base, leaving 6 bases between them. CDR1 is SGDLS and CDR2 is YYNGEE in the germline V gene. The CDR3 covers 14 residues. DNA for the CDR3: TGTGCCAGCAGCGTAGCGAGGGGCACAGATACGCAGTATTTT. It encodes CASSVARGTDTQYF.

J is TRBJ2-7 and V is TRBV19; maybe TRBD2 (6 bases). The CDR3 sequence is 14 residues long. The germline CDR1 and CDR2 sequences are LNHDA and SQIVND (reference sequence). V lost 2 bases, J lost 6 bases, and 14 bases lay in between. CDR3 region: CASSISGAGGEQYF. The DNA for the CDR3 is TGTGCCAGTAGTATAAGTGGAGCGGGTGGCGAGCAGTACTTC.

CDR3 sequence reads: CASRKDRGNTDTQYF. CDR3 coding DNA: TGTGCCAGCAGAAAGGACAGGGGCAACACAGATACGCAGTATTTT. V is TRBV6-5 and J is TRBJ2-3; 9 bases align to TRBD1. Germline V gene lookup returns CDR1 MNHEY and CDR2 SVGAGI. With V trimmed by 6 bases and J by 2 bases, 6 bases remained unmatched. The CDR3 is 15 residues long.

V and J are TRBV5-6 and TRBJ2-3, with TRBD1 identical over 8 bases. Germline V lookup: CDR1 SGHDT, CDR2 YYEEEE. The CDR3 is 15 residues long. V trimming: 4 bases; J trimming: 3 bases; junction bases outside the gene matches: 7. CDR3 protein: CASSPVDRVTDTQYF. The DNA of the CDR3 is TGTGCCAGCAGCCCTGTGGACAGGGTAACAGATACGCAGTATTTT. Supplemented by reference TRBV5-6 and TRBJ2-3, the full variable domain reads DAGVTQSPTHLIKTRGQQVTLRCSPKSGHDTVSWYQQALGQGPQFIFQYYEEEERQRGNFPDRFSGHQFPNYSSELNVNALLLGDSALYLCASSPVDRVTDTQYFGPGTRLTVL.

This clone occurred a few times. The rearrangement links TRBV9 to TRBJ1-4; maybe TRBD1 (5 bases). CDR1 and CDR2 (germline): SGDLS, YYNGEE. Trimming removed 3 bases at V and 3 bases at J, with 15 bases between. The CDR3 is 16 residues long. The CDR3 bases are TGTGCCAGCAGCGCCCAACCGACAGTTGCTAATGAAAAACTGTTTTTT. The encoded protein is CASSAQPTVANEKLFF.

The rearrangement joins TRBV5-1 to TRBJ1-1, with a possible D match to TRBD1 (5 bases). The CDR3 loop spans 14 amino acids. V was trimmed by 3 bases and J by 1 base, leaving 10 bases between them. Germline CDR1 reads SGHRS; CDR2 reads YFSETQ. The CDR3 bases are TGCGCCAGCAGCTCTGGACAAAAGAACACTGAAGCTTTCTTT. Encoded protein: CASSSGQKNTEAFF.

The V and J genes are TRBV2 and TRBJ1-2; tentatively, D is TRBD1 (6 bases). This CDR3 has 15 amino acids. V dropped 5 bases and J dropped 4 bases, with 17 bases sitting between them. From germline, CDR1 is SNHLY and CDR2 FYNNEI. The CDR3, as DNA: TGTGCCAGCAGTCGGACCAGGGGCTCGGGCTATGGCTACACCTTC. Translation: CASSRTRGSGYGYTF.

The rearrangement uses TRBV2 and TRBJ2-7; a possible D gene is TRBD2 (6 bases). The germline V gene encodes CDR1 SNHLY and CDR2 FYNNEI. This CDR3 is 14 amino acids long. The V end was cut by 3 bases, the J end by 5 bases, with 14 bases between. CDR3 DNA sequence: TGTGCCAGCAGTGATGGGGGGTACCTCCACGAGCAGTACTTC. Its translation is CASSDGGYLHEQYF.